The 21 T cell receptor beta chains reported below all come from one sample, sequenced in a study of graft-versus-host responses after intestinal transplantation. Investigators treated the graft tissue so that it released intraepithelial and lamina propria lymphocytes. The method was immunoSEQ multiplex PCR; TCRdb's version includes in-frame clones alone and lacks a portion of them. The sample contains some 10,000 clones, about 76% of which appear only once. The sequencing used ileum tissue, collected about 430 days after intestinal transplantation. Receptor source: a human patient who received an intestinal transplant, so some T cells may come from the graft donor.

The rearrangement uses TRBV6-1 and TRBJ1-6, with no clear D. V gave up 1 base and J gave up 4 bases, with 11 bases separating them. Germline V gene data show CDR1 as MNHNS and CDR2 as SASEGT. The CDR3 is made up of 16 amino acids. This chain's CDR3 is CASSEDMGRYNSPLHF. The CDR3 coding sequence is TGTGCCAGCAGTGAAGACATGGGTCGATATAATTCACCCCTCCACTTT.

This clone was seen just once. The V call is TRBV7-2, the J call TRBJ2-7; TRBD2 matches at 7 bases. This CDR3 has 13 residues. After removal of 5 bases from V and 3 bases from J, the junction contained 4 bases not matched to a gene. CDR1 and CDR2 (germline): SGHTA, FQGNSA. The CDR3 bases are TGTGCCAGCAGCAGCGGGGTAGGCTACGAGCAGTACTTC. Translated, it gives CASSSGVGYEQYF.

V and J are TRBV5-5 and TRBJ2-5; 14 positions match TRBD2. The germline V gene has CDR1 SGHKS and CDR2 YYEKEE (reference sequence). V shed 0 bases, J shed 8 bases, and the junction held 6 bases outside the gene matches. The CDR3 sequence is 16 residues long. CDR3: CASSLGLAGGLGTQYF. CDR3 nucleotides: TGTGCCAGCAGCTTGGGACTAGCGGGGGGGCTGGGCACCCAGTACTTC.

Here the CDR3 DNA reads TGCGCCAGCACCCCGGACGGGGCCGAAGCTTTCTTT. It is translated as CASTPDGAEAFF. The chain recombines TRBV5-1 with TRBJ1-1, with a tentative D call TRBD1 (5 bases). Looked up from germline, CDR1 is SGHRS and CDR2 is YFSETQ. Trimming took 6 bases from V and 8 from J, leaving 14 bases between them. This CDR3 is 12 amino acids long.

The rearrangement uses TRBV4-1 and TRBJ2-5; 13 bases fit TRBD2. Germline CDR1 reads MGHRA; CDR2 reads YSYEKL. After removal of 4 bases from V and 5 bases from J, the junction contained 7 bases not matched to a gene. The CDR3 is 16 residues long. Here the CDR3 reads CASSPATSGGPETQYF. The DNA for the CDR3 is TGCGCCAGCAGCCCGGCGACTAGCGGGGGGCCTGAGACCCAGTACTTC.

V usage is TRBV9 and J usage is TRBJ2-3, with D possibly called TRBD1 or TRBD2 (5 bases each). The V end lost 0 bases, the J end lost 2 bases, and 19 bases lay between the germline ends. This CDR3 comprises 18 residues. Germline CDR1 is SGDLS and CDR2 is YYNGEE. The CDR3 nucleotides are TGTGCCAGCAGCGTAGTGGCTATGGGACCATACCTCACAGATACGCAGTATTTT. This codes for CASSVVAMGPYLTDTQYF. The full variable domain, its missing parts supplied by reference TRBV9 and TRBJ2-3, is DSGVTQTPKHLITATGQRVTLRCSPRSGDLSVYWYQQSLDQGLQFLIQYYNGEERAKGNILERFSAQQFPDLHSELNLSSLELGDSALYFCASSVVAMGPYLTDTQYFGPGTRLTVL.

The chain links TRBV15 to TRBJ1-2; D gene ambiguous. The V and J ends lost 4 bases and 4 bases respectively, with 13 bases between them. From germline, CDR1 is LNHNV and CDR2 YYDKDF (reference sequence). The CDR3 consists of 14 residues. The CDR3 sequence is CATSMGQLFYGYTF. CDR3 nucleotide sequence: TGTGCCACCAGCATGGGTCAACTTTTCTATGGCTACACCTTC.

This clone was detected only once. The genes are TRBV21-1 and TRBJ1-3. TRBV21-1 is a pseudogene locus. This CDR3 is 14 amino acids long. CDR3 sequence (DNA): TGTGCCAGCAGCAATGGTATATCTGGAAACACCATATATTTT. Its protein is CASSNGISGNTIYF.

This clone was observed a single time. The rearrangement links TRBV14 to TRBJ2-3; tentative D call: TRBD2 (6 bases). CDR3 length equals 14 residues. Germline CDR1 is SGHDN and CDR2 is FVKESK. V was trimmed by 4 bases and J by 2 bases, leaving 10 bases between them. CDR3 sequence reads: CASSRGLPTDTQYF. The CDR3 DNA is TGTGCCAGCAGCCGAGGACTACCCACAGATACGCAGTATTTT.

This clone was recorded a few times. The chain combines TRBV28 with TRBJ1-2; unclear D gene. Deletions cut 6 bases from V and 0 bases from J, with 11 bases between. Germline V gives CDR1 MDHEN, CDR2 SYDVKM. The CDR3 covers 14 residues. In nucleotides, the CDR3 is TGTGCCAGCAGGGTAGGAGGAGCTAACTATGGCTACACCTTC. Its translation: CASRVGGANYGYTF.

The CDR3 nucleotides are TGTGCTAGTGGTTTGCCACGGGGGGGACTAGTCCCCGGGGAGCTGTTTTTT. The encoded protein is CASGLPRGGLVPGELFF. The chain uses TRBV12-5 and TRBJ2-2, with TRBD2 identical over 8 bases. There are 17 residues in the CDR3. V lost 2 bases and J lost 6; bases outside the gene matches: 11. Per germline, CDR1 LGHNT and CDR2 FRNRAP.

This clone was observed a few times. The chain uses TRBV4-2 and TRBJ1-2, with D possibly matching TRBD1 (6 bases). Germline CDR1 reads LGHNA; CDR2 reads YNFKEQ. Trimming shortened V by 6 bases and J by 3 bases, and 14 bases separated the two germline ends. This CDR3 region has 14 residues. CDR3 amino acids: CASRPRGGDYGYTF. The CDR3 nucleotides read TGTGCCAGCAGACCCAGGGGAGGGGACTATGGCTACACCTTC.

This clone was seen a single time. Other DNA sequences in this sample translate to the same CDR3. The CDR3, as DNA: TGTGCCAGTAGGGTAGATAGCAATCAGCCCCAGCATTTT. The encoded protein is CASRVDSNQPQHF. The rearrangement links TRBV19 to TRBJ1-5, with D unresolved. Trimming cost V 6 bases and J 0 bases, with 6 bases left between them. The CDR3 length is 13 residues. Germline CDR1 and CDR2: LNHDA and SQIVND (reference sequence).

The chain couples TRBV5-1 to TRBJ1-3; 8 bases agree with TRBD1. Germline V gives CDR1 SGHRS, CDR2 YFSETQ. Trimming cost V 9 bases and J 4 bases; bases outside gene matches: 12. This CDR3 has 15 amino acids. CDR3 nucleotide sequence: TGCGCCACCAGGGAGACAGGGGTTACAGGAAACACCATATATTTT. Residues: CATRETGVTGNTIYF.

The gene calls are TRBV6-1 and TRBJ2-7; 8 bases align to TRBD1. Germline lookup yields CDR1 MNHNS and CDR2 SASEGT. The CDR3 has 15 amino acids. V shed 6 bases and J 2 bases; nucleotides not matched to a gene: 9. CDR3 DNA: TGTGCCAGCAGGCTTATCGGACAGGGCCCCTACGAGCAGTACTTC. As protein: CASRLIGQGPYEQYF.

The rearrangement uses TRBV30 and TRBJ2-5; TRBD2 matches at 8 bases. V was clipped by 8 bases and J by 2 bases; unmatched bases: 16. The CDR3 loop spans 16 amino acids. The V gene's germline CDR1 is GTSNPN and CDR2 SVGIG (reference sequence). CDR3 sequence (DNA): TGTGCCGGGACGGGGGGGACTGGGTTTACACAAGAGACCCAGTACTTC. This translates into CAGTGGTGFTQETQYF.

J is TRBJ2-5 and V is TRBV5-1; TRBD1 might be the D (5 bases). Deletions cut 3 bases from V and 5 bases from J, with 17 bases between. Per germline, CDR1 SGHRS and CDR2 YFSETQ. The CDR3 has 15 amino acids. This chain's CDR3 is CASSSIDSKGETQYF. CDR3 DNA: TGCGCCAGCAGCTCCATCGACTCGAAGGGGGAGACCCAGTACTTC.

CDR3 loop: CAWSLQGNSEAFF. CDR3 coding DNA: TGTGCCTGGAGTCTACAGGGAAATTCTGAAGCTTTCTTT. The chain is built from TRBV30 and TRBJ1-1; a possible D gene is TRBD1 (6 bases). The CDR3 has 13 amino acids. In germline, CDR1 is GTSNPN, CDR2 SVGIG (reference sequence). V lost 2 bases and J lost 6, with 13 bases in between.

DNA for the CDR3: TGCGCCAGCAGCGCAAAGGGGGGGACGAGCGCTGGAAACACCATATATTTT. Residues: CASSAKGGTSAGNTIYF. V gene TRBV5-1 combines with J gene TRBJ1-3, with D perhaps TRBD1 (6 bases). Trimming removed 4 bases from V and 2 bases from J, with 19 bases in between. The CDR3 extends over 17 amino acids. The germline V gene encodes CDR1 SGHRS and CDR2 YFSETQ.

The V gene is TRBV19, the J gene TRBJ1-2; no reliable D call. Germline V CDR1 and CDR2: LNHDA, SQIVND (reference sequence). This CDR3 contains 12 residues. The ends were cut back, 7 bases at V and 8 bases at J, with 14 bases in the middle. The DNA for the CDR3 is TGTGCCAGTACAGGAAGAGTTGGCGGCTACACCTTC. Its translation is CASTGRVGGYTF.

This chain links TRBV6-4 with TRBJ2-3; no clear D. Trimming removed 4 bases from V and 0 bases from J, with 5 bases in between. In germline, CDR1 is MRHNA, CDR2 SNTAGT. This CDR3 is built from 13 residues. Written as DNA, the CDR3 is TGTGCCAGCAGTGGCCACAGCACAGATACGCAGTATTTT. This gives the protein CASSGHSTDTQYF.